The rows below give T cell receptor beta chains drawn from one sample of a study of vaccination effects on CD4 cells after COVID-19. Measured with immunoSEQ multiplex PCR; TCRdb has only the in-frame clones, and not every one. Of 70,000 or so clones detected, roughly 75% appear once; the ten largest clones hold approximately 2%. These receptors' targets are unknown. The source material was CD4+ T cells from PBMCs cultured without peptide, sampled after COVID-19 vaccination. These receptors all come from a human donor who received a COVID-19 vaccine. CDR3s include the opening cysteine and the closing phenylalanine or tryptophan. The order of the fields is D gene, clone size, V gene, J gene, CDR3 protein, CDR3 DNA. A D gene is named only where the DNA matches it firmly. Clone size is shown for a subset of rows, as once, few, many or a class of expanded clone.

>NA|NA|TRBV12-2|TRBJ1-1
CASRLAGREGEVNTEAFF
TGTGCAAGTCGCTTAGCTGGTCGAGAGGGGGAGGTGAACACTGAAGCTTTCTTT
>TRBD1|few|TRBV29-1|TRBJ1-4
CSVLFSLRQGQSEKLFF
TGCAGCGTTTTATTTTCCCTTAGACAGGGACAGTCAGAAAAACTGTTTTTT
>NA|NA|TRBV7-3|TRBJ2-6
CASSPTSGPGANVLTF
TGTGCCAGCAGCCCCACCTCGGGCCCTGGGGCCAACGTCCTGACTTTC
>NA|NA|TRBV12-3/TRBV12-4|TRBJ1-1
CASSLRVGTEAFF
TGTGCCAGCAGTTTAAGGGTCGGCACTGAAGCTTTCTTT
>NA|few|TRBV4-1|TRBJ2-1
CASSQGSLSYNEQFF
TGCGCCAGCAGCCAAGGAAGTCTTTCCTACAATGAGCAGTTCTTC
>NA|few|TRBV7-2|TRBJ1-4
CASSLGQINEKLFF
TGTGCCAGCAGCTTAGGGCAGATTAATGAAAAACTGTTTTTT
>NA|NA|TRBV7-3|TRBJ2-3
CASSPQGGRLTDTQYF
TGTGCCAGCAGCCCCCAGGGCGGCAGACTCACAGATACGCAGTATTTT
>TRBD2|NA|TRBV10-2|TRBJ2-2
CASFYGRRVDTGELFF
TGCGCCAGCTTCTACGGGAGGAGGGTCGACACCGGGGAGCTGTTTTTT
>NA|NA|TRBV5-1|TRBJ1-1
CASSPRGGENTEAFF
TGCGCCAGCAGCCCGCGGGGGGGGGAGAACACTGAAGCTTTCTTT
>NA|once|TRBV15|TRBJ1-2
CATSSLGGDYGYTF
TGTGCCACCAGCAGCCTTGGAGGGGATTATGGCTACACCTTC
>NA|few|TRBV10-2|TRBJ1-6
CASSESRLSPLHF
TGCGCCAGCAGTGAGTCCCGACTGTCACCCCTCCACTTT
>NA|NA|TRBV7-8|TRBJ2-5
CASSLGRMGETQYF
TGTGCCAGCAGCTTGGGCAGAATGGGAGAGACCCAGTACTTC
>NA|NA|TRBV2|TRBJ2-5
CASSRRPNQETQYF
TGTGCCAGCAGTCGGCGACCAAACCAAGAGACCCAGTACTTC
>NA|few|TRBV5-4|TRBJ1-3
CASSLGSGNTIYF
TGTGCCAGCAGCTTAGGCTCTGGAAACACCATATATTTT
>TRBD1|NA|TRBV24-1|TRBJ2-1
CATSLTGASYNEQFF
TGTGCCACCAGTCTAACAGGGGCATCCTACAATGAGCAGTTCTTC
>TRBD1|NA|TRBV6-6|TRBJ1-5
CASRFGQDNQPQHF
TGTGCCAGCAGATTCGGACAGGACAATCAGCCCCAGCATTTT
>TRBD1|NA|TRBV7-2|TRBJ1-3
CASSYGQGLRNTIYF
TGTGCCAGCAGCTACGGACAGGGGCTGAGAAACACCATATATTTT
>TRBD1|NA|TRBV4-1|TRBJ2-5
CASSHGVPGQGAGETQYF
TGCGCCAGCAGCCATGGAGTCCCGGGACAGGGGGCTGGGGAGACCCAGTACTTC
>TRBD1|few|TRBV6-2/TRBV6-3|TRBJ2-5
CASSFRQGALETQYF
TGTGCCAGCAGTTTTAGACAGGGGGCGCTTGAGACCCAGTACTTC
>NA|NA|TRBV5-1|TRBJ2-2
CASRRDGSPSTGELFF
TGCGCCAGCCGGAGGGATGGCAGCCCTAGTACCGGGGAGCTGTTTTTT
>TRBD1|once|TRBV18|TRBJ2-2
CASRNRQGASGELFF
TGTGCCAGCCGAAACCGGCAGGGGGCGTCCGGGGAGCTGTTTTTT
>TRBD2|NA|TRBV7-2|TRBJ2-4
CASSLVISGGLTFNIQYF
TGTGCCAGCAGCTTAGTAATTAGCGGGGGCCTAACCTTCAACATTCAGTACTTC
>TRBD1|NA|TRBV19|TRBJ2-5
CASSRRTGRETQYF
TGTGCCAGTAGTAGGAGGACAGGGAGAGAGACCCAGTACTTC
>NA|NA|TRBV27|TRBJ1-2
CASSPQGRGYTF
TGTGCCAGCAGTCCACAGGGTCGCGGCTACACCTTC
>TRBD2|once|TRBV7-8|TRBJ2-5
CASSLISGGAGETQYF
TGTGCCAGCAGCTTAATTAGCGGGGGGGCCGGGGAGACCCAGTACTTC
>NA|NA|TRBV10-3|TRBJ1-6
CAISGQPGSPLHF
TGTGCCATCAGTGGCCAACCCGGGTCACCCCTCCACTTT
>NA|NA|TRBV3-1/TRBV3-2|TRBJ2-5
CASSQDLETQYF
TGTGCCAGCAGCCAAGATCTCGAGACCCAGTACTTC
>NA|NA|TRBV3-1/TRBV3-2|TRBJ1-2
CASSPLGQLGRGYTF
TGTGCCAGCAGCCCTCTTGGACAGTTGGGCAGGGGCTACACCTTC
>TRBD1|NA|TRBV2|TRBJ1-1
CASSGDRNTEAFF
TGTGCCAGCAGTGGGGACAGGAACACTGAAGCTTTCTTT
>NA|NA|TRBV6-5|TRBJ2-1
CASSAGESGQFF
TGTGCCAGCAGCGCCGGGGAGAGTGGGCAGTTCTTC
>TRBD1|once|TRBV5-1|TRBJ2-1
CASRMDRDGEQFF
TGCGCCAGCAGAATGGACAGGGATGGTGAGCAGTTCTTC
>NA|NA|TRBV28|TRBJ1-3
CASRATGSGNTIYF
TGTGCCAGCAGAGCGACGGGTTCAGGAAACACCATATATTTT
>TRBD1|few|TRBV5-8|TRBJ2-1
CASSLMGQGSREQFF
TGTGCCAGCAGCCTGATGGGACAGGGCTCTCGTGAGCAGTTCTTC
>TRBD1|NA|TRBV5-1|TRBJ2-2
CASSLAQGQPRGELFF
TGCGCCAGCAGCTTGGCCCAGGGACAGCCCCGGGGGGAGCTGTTTTTT
>NA|NA|TRBV11-2|TRBJ2-5
CASSLGLGGSETQYF
TGTGCCAGCAGCTTAGGCCTGGGGGGTTCCGAGACCCAGTACTTC
>NA|few|TRBV5-1|TRBJ2-2
CASSLLGGELFF
TGCGCCAGCAGCTTGCTAGGCGGGGAGCTGTTTTTT
>NA|few|TRBV7-3|TRBJ2-3
CASSSSVLGADTQYF
TGTGCCAGCAGTTCTTCTGTTTTGGGCGCAGATACGCAGTATTTT
>TRBD1|NA|TRBV19|TRBJ2-2
CASSYRVGTVQNTGELFF
TGTGCCAGTAGTTACAGGGTAGGGACAGTCCAGAACACCGGGGAGCTGTTTTTT
>NA|NA|TRBV15|TRBJ1-5
CATSSGGGGNQPQHF
TGTGCCACCAGCAGCGGGGGGGGAGGGAATCAGCCCCAGCATTTT
>NA|NA|TRBV5-1|TRBJ1-1
CASSSGQLDTEAFF
TGCGCCAGCAGCTCCGGACAGTTGGACACTGAAGCTTTCTTT